The rows below give T cell receptor beta chains drawn from one sample of a study of response to subunit inactivated influenza vaccine. TCRdb called the RT-PCR reads again in MiXCR, with one record for every CDR3 protein. Among hundreds of thousands of distinct CDR3 sequences listed, roughly 10% were seen once. The same sample was also studied in work on T cells expressing NK-cell markers.

Sequencing was performed on PBMCs from blood, taken on the day of vaccination. These receptors were collected from a man aged 45 to 65 who received an inactivated influenza vaccine. CDR3s include the opening cysteine and the closing phenylalanine or tryptophan. The D gene is left open where the match is weak. Rows give clone size only sometimes, using once, few, many, or a class for an expanded clone.

d_call | clone_size | j_call | v_call | cdr3_aa | cdr3_nt
TRBD2 | few | TRBJ2-1 | TRBV28 | CASRESSGSPPYNEQFF | TGTGCCAGCAGAGAATCTAGCGGGAGCCCCCCTTACAATGAGCAGTTCTTC
TRBD2 | - | TRBJ2-2 | TRBV20-1 | CCARDPTLAGGTGELFF | TGCTGTGCTAGAGATCCTACCCTAGCGGGAGGGACCGGGGAGCTGTTTTTT
TRBD2 | many | TRBJ2-7 | TRBV28 | CASRLANLHEQYF | TGTGCCAGTCGACTAGCTAACCTGCACGAGCAGTACTTC
- | - | TRBJ2-1 | TRBV11-2 | CASSLDLVNEQFF | TGTGCCAGCAGCTTAGACCTAGTGAATGAGCAGTTCTTC
- | - | TRBJ2-6 | TRBV6-5 | CASSYGAPGANVLTF | TGTGCCAGCAGTTACGGGGCACCTGGGGCCAACGTCCTGACTTTC
- | - | TRBJ2-7 | TRBV28 | CASSRGRGKYEQYF | TGTGCCAGCTCCAGGGGTAGAGGGAAGTACGAGCAGTACTTC
- | - | TRBJ2-3 | TRBV6-2/TRBV6-3 | CASSYQLQGASASPSDTQYF | TGTGCCAGCAGTTACCAATTACAGGGAGCCTCCGCGTCACCATCAGATACGCAGTATTTT
- | few | TRBJ2-7 | TRBV18 | CASSPPSRAYEQYF | TGTGCCAGCTCACCACCGAGCAGAGCCTACGAGCAGTACTTC
- | - | TRBJ2-7 | TRBV3-1 | CASSPHPDEQYF | TGTGCCAGCAGCCCGCATCCAGACGAGCAGTACTTC
- | few | TRBJ1-1 | TRBV7-2 | CASSAQGWTEAFF | TGTGCCAGCAGCGCACAGGGTTGGACTGAAGCTTTCTTT
- | - | TRBJ2-3 | TRBV7-2 | CASSLNRLADTQYF | TGTGCCAGCAGCTTAAATAGACTGGCAGATACGCAGTATTTT
- | - | TRBJ2-7 | TRBV7-3 | CASSLSVTRLSEQYF | TGTGCCAGCAGCTTAAGTGTGACAAGGTTAAGTGAGCAGTACTTC
TRBD1 | many | TRBJ1-2 | TRBV5-1 | CASSSGQAIYGYTF | TGCGCCAGCAGCTCGGGACAGGCGATCTATGGCTACACCTTC
TRBD2 | - | TRBJ2-2 | TRBV12-3/TRBV12-4 | CASRSGTSGSGELFF | TGTGCCAGCAGAAGCGGGACTAGCGGTTCCGGGGAGCTGTTTTTT
- | few | TRBJ1-6 | TRBV12-3/TRBV12-4 | CASSLTSSPLHF | TGTGCCAGCAGCTTAACAAGTTCACCCCTCCACTTT
TRBD1 | few | TRBJ2-7 | TRBV28 | CASRTRTGPIYEQYF | TGTGCCAGCAGAACAAGGACAGGCCCGATCTACGAGCAGTACTTC
TRBD1 | many | TRBJ1-5 | TRBV12-3/TRBV12-4 | CASTKDRGLNQPQHF | TGTGCCAGCACCAAGGACAGGGGGCTTAATCAGCCCCAGCATTTT
TRBD2 | - | TRBJ2-2 | TRBV29-1 | CSVGLRAGGKTGELFF | TGCAGCGTTGGTCTCCGGGCGGGAGGGAAGACCGGGGAGCTGTTTTTT
- | - | TRBJ2-7 | TRBV25-1 | CASSESRPSGTYEQYF | TGTGCCAGCAGTGAAAGTCGCCCATCGGGTACCTACGAGCAGTACTTC
TRBD1 | - | TRBJ1-2 | TRBV29-1 | CSVFDRGFDGYTF | TGCAGCGTGTTCGACAGGGGGTTCGATGGCTACACCTTC
- | - | TRBJ2-7 | TRBV7-7 | CASSPAPTYEQYF | TGTGCTAGCAGCCCCGCTCCGACCTACGAGCAGTACTTC
TRBD1 | few | TRBJ1-5 | TRBV20-1 | CSATQGASNQPQHF | TGCAGTGCCACACAGGGGGCGAGCAATCAGCCCCAGCATTTT
TRBD2 | - | TRBJ2-3 | TRBV7-2 | CASSRMRAGGRDTQYF | TGTGCCAGCAGCCGTATGCGAGCGGGAGGAAGGGATACGCAGTATTTT
TRBD2 | few | TRBJ2-5 | TRBV4-2 | CASSQDILAGGSETQYF | TGTGCCAGCAGCCAAGATATACTAGCGGGGGGATCAGAGACCCAGTACTTC
- | few | TRBJ2-4 | TRBV6-2/TRBV6-3 | CASKGSAKNIQYF | TGTGCCAGCAAGGGCTCAGCCAAAAACATTCAGTACTTC
TRBD1 | few | TRBJ2-5 | TRBV5-1 | CASSLGYRGQETQYF | TGCGCCAGCAGCTTAGGCTACAGGGGCCAAGAGACCCAGTACTTC
- | - | TRBJ2-7 | TRBV4-2 | CASSQGWGFGYEQYF | TGTGCCAGCAGCCAAGGTTGGGGATTTGGGTACGAGCAGTACTTC
- | many | TRBJ2-7 | TRBV29-1 | CSAPTGRIYEQYF | TGCAGCGCCCCGACAGGGAGGATATACGAGCAGTACTTC
TRBD2 | few | TRBJ2-2 | TRBV12-3/TRBV12-4 | CASRGLALAGELFF | TGTGCCAGCAGGGGACTAGCGCTGGCCGGGGAGCTGTTTTTT
- | - | TRBJ2-1 | TRBV6-2/TRBV6-3 | CASSYSGVYNEQFF | TGTGCCAGCAGTTATAGTGGGGTCTACAATGAGCAGTTCTTC
TRBD1 | - | TRBJ2-7 | TRBV28 | CASSITGGEYEQYF | TGTGCCAGCAGTATAACAGGGGGCGAGTACGAGCAGTACTTC
- | - | TRBJ2-7 | TRBV6-5 | CASSYGAGRYEQYF | TGTGCCAGCAGTTACGGAGCTGGTCGATACGAGCAGTACTTC
TRBD2 | many | TRBJ2-1 | TRBV7-8 | CASSLWGLAGGQYEQFF | TGTGCCAGCAGCTTATGGGGACTAGCGGGGGGGCAGTATGAGCAGTTCTTC
TRBD1 | - | TRBJ2-2 | TRBV24-1 | CATSHRDREKELFF | TGTGCCACCAGTCACCGGGACAGGGAGAAGGAGCTGTTTTTT
TRBD2 | many | TRBJ2-3 | TRBV25-1 | CASSAIYPSRYTPGTSGTDTQYF | TGTGCCAGCAGTGCAATATACCCTTCGCGATACACACCCGGGACTAGCGGCACAGATACGCAGTATTTT
- | - | TRBJ2-7 | TRBV29-1 | CSVEMGADGEQYF | TGCAGCGTTGAAATGGGGGCGGATGGCGAGCAGTACTTC
- | - | TRBJ2-3 | TRBV20-1 | CSASGRRGQEDTQYF | TGCAGTGCTAGCGGGCGGAGGGGGCAGGAAGATACGCAGTATTTT
- | - | TRBJ1-1 | TRBV12-3/TRBV12-4 | CASSSTANTEAFF | TGTGCCAGCAGTTCGACAGCGAACACTGAAGCTTTCTTT
- | few | TRBJ1-4 | TRBV4-3 | CASSPQRENEKLFF | TGCGCCAGCAGCCCGCAACGGGAAAATGAAAAACTGTTTTTT
- | - | TRBJ1-1 | TRBV7-8 | CASSAQGNTEAFF | TGTGCCAGCAGCGCCCAGGGGAACACTGAAGCTTTCTTT
- | few | TRBJ2-5 | TRBV5-6 | CASSSGARETQYF | TGTGCCAGCAGCTCGGGAGCCAGGGAGACCCAGTACTTC
TRBD2 | - | TRBJ2-3 | TRBV7-6 | CASRLRVAGGTDTQYF | TGTGCCAGCAGATTGAGGGTAGCGGGGGGAACAGATACGCAGTATTTT
- | many | TRBJ1-1 | TRBV28 | CASSLLGENTEAFF | TGTGCCAGCAGTTTATTGGGGGAAAACACTGAAGCTTTCTTT
- | few | TRBJ2-7 | TRBV11-1 | CASSLVAGSGLLTYEQYF | TGTGCCAGCAGCTTAGTTGCCGGCAGCGGGCTGCTGACCTACGAGCAGTACTTC